What follows describes a single TCR beta chain. This sample is drawn from a study of blood T cell repertoires in COVID-19. Study context: Whether acute or convalescent, the COVID-19 samples came from the United States, Italy and Spain. PBMCs, B-cell-depleted T cells, or T cells were the source of the cDNA or gDNA that made up the material.

This CDR3 is built from 14 residues. Trimming left V 0 bases short and J 4 bases short, with 8 bases between. Germline lookup yields CDR1 SGHRS and CDR2 YFSETQ. Per the study methods: Estimation of nucleated cell counts was performed using reference gene primer amplification. The data were produced by immunoSEQ multiplex PCR, yet TCRdb's version contains in-frame clones alone and is incomplete. D and trimming come from the DNA, and the V and J calls and clone size come from that table. The table records roughly 27,000 clones, 85% to 90% of them present only once. Sequencing was carried out using peripheral blood. This receptor was identified in a woman aged 60 to 75 with active COVID-19. The chain links TRBV5-1 to TRBJ2-1, with D maybe TRBD2 (5 bases). The CDR3 reads CASSLVLAYNEQFF. The CDR3 DNA sequence: TGCGCCAGCAGCTTGGTGCTAGCTTACAATGAGCAGTTCTTC.